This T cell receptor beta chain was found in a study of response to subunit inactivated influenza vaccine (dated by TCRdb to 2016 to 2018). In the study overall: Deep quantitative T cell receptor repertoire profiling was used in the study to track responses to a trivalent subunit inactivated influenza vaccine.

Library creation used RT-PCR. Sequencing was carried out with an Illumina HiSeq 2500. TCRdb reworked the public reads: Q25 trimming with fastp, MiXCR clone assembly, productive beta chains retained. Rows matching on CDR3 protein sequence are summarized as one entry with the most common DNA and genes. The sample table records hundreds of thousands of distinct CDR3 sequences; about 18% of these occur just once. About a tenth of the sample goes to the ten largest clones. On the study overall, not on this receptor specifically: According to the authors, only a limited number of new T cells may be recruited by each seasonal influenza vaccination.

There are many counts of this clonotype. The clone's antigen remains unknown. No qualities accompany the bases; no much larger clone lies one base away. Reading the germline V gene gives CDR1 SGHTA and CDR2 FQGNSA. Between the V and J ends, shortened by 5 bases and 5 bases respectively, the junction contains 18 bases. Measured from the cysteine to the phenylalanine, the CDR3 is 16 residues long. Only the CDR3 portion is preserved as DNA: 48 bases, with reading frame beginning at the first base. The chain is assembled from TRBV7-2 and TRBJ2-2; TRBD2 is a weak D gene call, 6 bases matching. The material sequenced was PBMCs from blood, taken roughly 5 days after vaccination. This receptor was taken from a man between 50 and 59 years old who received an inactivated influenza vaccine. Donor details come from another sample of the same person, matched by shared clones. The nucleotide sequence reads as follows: TGTGCCAGCAGCCTCAATTCCGGCGGGATGACCGGGGAGCTGTTTTTT. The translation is CASSLNSGGMTGELFF.